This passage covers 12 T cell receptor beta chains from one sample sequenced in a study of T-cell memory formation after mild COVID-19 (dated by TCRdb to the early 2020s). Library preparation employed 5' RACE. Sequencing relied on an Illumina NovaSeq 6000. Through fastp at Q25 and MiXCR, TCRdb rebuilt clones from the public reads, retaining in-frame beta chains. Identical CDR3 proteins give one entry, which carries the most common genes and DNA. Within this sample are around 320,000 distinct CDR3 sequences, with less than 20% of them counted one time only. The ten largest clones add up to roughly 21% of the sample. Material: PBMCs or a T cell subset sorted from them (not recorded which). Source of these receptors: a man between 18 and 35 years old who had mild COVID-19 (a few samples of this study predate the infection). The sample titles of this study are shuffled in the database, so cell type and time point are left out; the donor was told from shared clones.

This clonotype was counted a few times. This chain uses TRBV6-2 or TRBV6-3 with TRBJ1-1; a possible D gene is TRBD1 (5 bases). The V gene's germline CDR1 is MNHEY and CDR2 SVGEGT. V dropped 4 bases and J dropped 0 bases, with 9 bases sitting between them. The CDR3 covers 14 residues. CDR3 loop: CASSLTALNTEAFF. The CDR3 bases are TGTGCCAGCAGTTTGACAGCCTTGAACACTGAAGCTTTCTTT.

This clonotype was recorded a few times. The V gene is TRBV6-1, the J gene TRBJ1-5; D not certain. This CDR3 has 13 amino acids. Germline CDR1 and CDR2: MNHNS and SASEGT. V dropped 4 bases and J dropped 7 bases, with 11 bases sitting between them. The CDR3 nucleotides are TGTGCCAGCAGTGGCCCTTTGGGGCAGCCCCAGCATTTT. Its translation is CASSGPLGQPQHF.

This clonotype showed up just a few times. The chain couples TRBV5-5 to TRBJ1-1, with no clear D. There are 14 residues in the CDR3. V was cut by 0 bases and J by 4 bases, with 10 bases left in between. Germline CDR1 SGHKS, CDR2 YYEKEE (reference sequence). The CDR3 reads CASSLERGGTEAFF. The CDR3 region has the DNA TGTGCCAGCAGCTTGGAGCGCGGAGGCACTGAAGCTTTCTTT.

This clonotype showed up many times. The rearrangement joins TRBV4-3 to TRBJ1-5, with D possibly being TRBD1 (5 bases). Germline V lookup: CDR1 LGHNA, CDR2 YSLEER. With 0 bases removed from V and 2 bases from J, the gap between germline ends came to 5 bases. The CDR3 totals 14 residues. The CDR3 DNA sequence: TGCGCCAGCAGCCAAGACAGGGGCAATCAGCCCCAGCATTTT. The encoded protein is CASSQDRGNQPQHF.

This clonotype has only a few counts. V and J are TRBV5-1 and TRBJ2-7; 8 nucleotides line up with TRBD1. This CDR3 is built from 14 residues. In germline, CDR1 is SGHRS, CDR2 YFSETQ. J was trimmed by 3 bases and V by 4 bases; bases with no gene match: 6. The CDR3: CASSLTGVHYEQYF. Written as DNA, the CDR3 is TGCGCCAGCAGCCTGACAGGGGTCCACTACGAGCAGTACTTC.

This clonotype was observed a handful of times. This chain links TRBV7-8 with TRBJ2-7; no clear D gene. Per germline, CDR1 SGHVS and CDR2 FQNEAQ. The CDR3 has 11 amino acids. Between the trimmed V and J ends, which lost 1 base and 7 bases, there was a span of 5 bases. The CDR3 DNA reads TGTGCCAGCAGCTTAGACTGGGAGCAGTACTTC. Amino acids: CASSLDWEQYF.

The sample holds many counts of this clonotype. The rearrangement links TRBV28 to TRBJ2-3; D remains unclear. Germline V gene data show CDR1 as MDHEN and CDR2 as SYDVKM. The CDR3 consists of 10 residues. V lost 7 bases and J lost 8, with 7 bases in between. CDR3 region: CASMRVTQYF. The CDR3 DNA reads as TGTGCCAGCATGAGAGTTACGCAGTATTTT.

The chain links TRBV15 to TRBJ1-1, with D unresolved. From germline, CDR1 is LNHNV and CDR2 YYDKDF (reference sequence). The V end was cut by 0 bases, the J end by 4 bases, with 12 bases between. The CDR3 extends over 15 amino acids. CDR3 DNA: TGTGCCACCAGCAGAGAAAAGGGCGGAGGCACTGAAGCTTTCTTT. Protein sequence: CATSREKGGGTEAFF.

The CDR3 protein is CASSSEVQDTQYF. The DNA for the CDR3 is TGTGCCAGCAGCTCGGAGGTACAGGATACGCAGTATTTT. The chain is built from TRBV7-3 and TRBJ2-3; maybe TRBD2 (5 bases). V was shortened by 4 bases and J by 6 bases, with 11 bases between the two germline ends. Germline CDR1 SGHTA, CDR2 FQGTGA. This CDR3 comprises 13 residues.

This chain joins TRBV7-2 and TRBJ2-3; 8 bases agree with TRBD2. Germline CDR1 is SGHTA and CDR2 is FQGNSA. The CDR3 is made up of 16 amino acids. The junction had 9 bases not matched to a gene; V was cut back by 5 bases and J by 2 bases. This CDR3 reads CASSAASGGYTDTQYF. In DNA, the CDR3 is TGTGCCAGCAGCGCGGCAAGCGGGGGTTACACAGATACGCAGTATTTT.

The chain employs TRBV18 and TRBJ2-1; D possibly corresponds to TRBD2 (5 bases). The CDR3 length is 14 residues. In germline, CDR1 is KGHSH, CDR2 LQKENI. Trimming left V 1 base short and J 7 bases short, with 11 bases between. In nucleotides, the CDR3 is TGTGCCAGCTCACCACGAGAGGGTCGGAATGAGCAGTTCTTC. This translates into CASSPREGRNEQFF. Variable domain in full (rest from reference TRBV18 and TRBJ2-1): NAGVMQNPRHLVRRRGQEARLRCSPMKGHSHVYWYRQLPEEGLKFMVYLQKENIIDESGMPKERFSAEFPKEGPSILRIQQVVRGDSAAYFCASSPREGRNEQFFGPGTRLTVL.

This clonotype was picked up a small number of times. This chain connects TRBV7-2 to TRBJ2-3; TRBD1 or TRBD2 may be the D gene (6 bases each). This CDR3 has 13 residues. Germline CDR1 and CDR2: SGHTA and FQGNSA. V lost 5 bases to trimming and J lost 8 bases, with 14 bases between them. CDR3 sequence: CASSPPGAITQYF. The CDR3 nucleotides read TGTGCCAGCAGCCCCCCGGGGGCCATTACGCAGTATTTT.